The clone carrying this T cell receptor (beta chain) was picked up many times. Antigen unknown. Isolation of naive CD8 T cells was achieved by sorting on a CD8+CD4-CCR7+CD45RA+ phenotype. Germline loops: CDR1 SGHNT, CDR2 YYREEE (reference sequence). V gave up 4 bases and J gave up 0 bases, with 11 bases separating them. The CDR3 runs 14 residues. Each CDR3 protein is one row after TCRdb ran MiXCR on the PCR reads. The top ten clones hold 0.75% to 0.95% of a sample with some 650,000 distinct CDR3 sequences, roughly 21% of them seen once. The data are from a study of molecular identifiers for immune sequencing clone quantification. Study as a whole: Replicate RNA came from roughly 18,000 or 92,000 naive CD8 cells and was split five ways, and four parts were sequenced.

The study, taken as a whole, reports: Barcode collisions between identical TCR molecules could shrink estimates of highly expanded clone sizes.

The chain joins TRBV5-4 to TRBJ2-7, with D hard to call. The sample taken for sequencing was naive CD8+ T cells from blood, with Jurkat cell RNA spiked in. Indicated subset: FACS-sorted CD8+CD4-CCR7+CD45RA+ naive T cells. The sequence came from a human donor in good health. Some libraries in this study had Jurkat cell RNA spiked in. CDR3 in amino acids: CASSPGPGSYEQYF. The CDR3 region has the DNA TGTGCCAGCAGCCCCGGACCGGGCTCCTACGAGCAGTACTTC.